This T cell receptor (beta chain) is from a study of beta chain features in type 1 diabetes. Whole-study findings and limits: Sequencing of cDNA might inflate the share of cells that strongly express TCR.

The sequenced template was cDNA made from the entire isolated RNA. About 3.57 million reads, on average, came from each naive, central memory and regulatory T cell sample. Sequencing used immunoSEQ multiplex PCR; TCRdb keeps in-frame clones, though not all of them. This repertoire shows approximately 140,000 clones, around 7% found once; its top ten account for about 1.4%. The table lists this clone with a few counts. The antigen is unknown. From germline, CDR1 is SNHLY and CDR2 FYNNEI. V was cut by 3 bases and J by 5 bases, with 19 bases left in between. This CDR3 comprises 16 residues. Heparinised blood was drawn once per donor, averaging roughly 110 mL.

Material: central memory CD4+ T cells from blood. This rearrangement joins TRBV2 to TRBJ2-5; maybe TRBD2 (5 bases). This sequence was found in a woman aged 30 to 39 in good health. CDR3 residues: CASSDGLAQTRETQYF. CDR3 sequence (DNA): TGTGCCAGCAGTGATGGGCTAGCCCAGACTCGGGAGACCCAGTACTTC.